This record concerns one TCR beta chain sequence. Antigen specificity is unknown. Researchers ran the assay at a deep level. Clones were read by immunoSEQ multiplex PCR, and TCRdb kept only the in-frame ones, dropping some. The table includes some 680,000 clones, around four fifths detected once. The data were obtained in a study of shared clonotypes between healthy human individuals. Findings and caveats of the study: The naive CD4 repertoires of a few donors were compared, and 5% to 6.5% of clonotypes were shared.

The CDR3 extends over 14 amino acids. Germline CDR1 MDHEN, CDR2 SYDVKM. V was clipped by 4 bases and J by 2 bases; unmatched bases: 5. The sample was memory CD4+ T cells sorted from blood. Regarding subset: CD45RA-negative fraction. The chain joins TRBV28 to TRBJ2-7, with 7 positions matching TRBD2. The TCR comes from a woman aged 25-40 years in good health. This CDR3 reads CASSSSGATYEQYF. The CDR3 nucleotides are TGTGCCAGCAGTTCGAGCGGGGCCACCTACGAGCAGTACTTC. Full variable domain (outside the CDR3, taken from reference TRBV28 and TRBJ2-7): DVKVTQSSRYLVKRTGEKVFLECVQDMDHENMFWYRQDPGLGLRLIYFSYDVKMKEKGDIPEGYSVSREKKERFSLILESASTNQTSMYLCASSSSGATYEQYFGPGTRLTVT.